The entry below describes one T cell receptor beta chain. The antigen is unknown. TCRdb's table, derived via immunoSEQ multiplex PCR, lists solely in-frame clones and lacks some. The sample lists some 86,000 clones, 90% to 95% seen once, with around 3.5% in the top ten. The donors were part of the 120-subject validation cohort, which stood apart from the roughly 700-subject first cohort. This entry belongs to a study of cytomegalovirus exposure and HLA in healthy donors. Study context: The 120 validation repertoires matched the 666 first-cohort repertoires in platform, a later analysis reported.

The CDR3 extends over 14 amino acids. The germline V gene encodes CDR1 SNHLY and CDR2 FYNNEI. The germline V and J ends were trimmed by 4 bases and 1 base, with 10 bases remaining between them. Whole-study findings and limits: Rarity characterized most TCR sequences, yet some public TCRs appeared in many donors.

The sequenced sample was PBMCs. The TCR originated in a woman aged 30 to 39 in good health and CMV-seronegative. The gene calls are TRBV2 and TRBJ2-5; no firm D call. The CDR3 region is CASSGPTGQETQYF. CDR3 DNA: TGTGCCAGCAGTGGCCCGACGGGCCAAGAGACCCAGTACTTC.